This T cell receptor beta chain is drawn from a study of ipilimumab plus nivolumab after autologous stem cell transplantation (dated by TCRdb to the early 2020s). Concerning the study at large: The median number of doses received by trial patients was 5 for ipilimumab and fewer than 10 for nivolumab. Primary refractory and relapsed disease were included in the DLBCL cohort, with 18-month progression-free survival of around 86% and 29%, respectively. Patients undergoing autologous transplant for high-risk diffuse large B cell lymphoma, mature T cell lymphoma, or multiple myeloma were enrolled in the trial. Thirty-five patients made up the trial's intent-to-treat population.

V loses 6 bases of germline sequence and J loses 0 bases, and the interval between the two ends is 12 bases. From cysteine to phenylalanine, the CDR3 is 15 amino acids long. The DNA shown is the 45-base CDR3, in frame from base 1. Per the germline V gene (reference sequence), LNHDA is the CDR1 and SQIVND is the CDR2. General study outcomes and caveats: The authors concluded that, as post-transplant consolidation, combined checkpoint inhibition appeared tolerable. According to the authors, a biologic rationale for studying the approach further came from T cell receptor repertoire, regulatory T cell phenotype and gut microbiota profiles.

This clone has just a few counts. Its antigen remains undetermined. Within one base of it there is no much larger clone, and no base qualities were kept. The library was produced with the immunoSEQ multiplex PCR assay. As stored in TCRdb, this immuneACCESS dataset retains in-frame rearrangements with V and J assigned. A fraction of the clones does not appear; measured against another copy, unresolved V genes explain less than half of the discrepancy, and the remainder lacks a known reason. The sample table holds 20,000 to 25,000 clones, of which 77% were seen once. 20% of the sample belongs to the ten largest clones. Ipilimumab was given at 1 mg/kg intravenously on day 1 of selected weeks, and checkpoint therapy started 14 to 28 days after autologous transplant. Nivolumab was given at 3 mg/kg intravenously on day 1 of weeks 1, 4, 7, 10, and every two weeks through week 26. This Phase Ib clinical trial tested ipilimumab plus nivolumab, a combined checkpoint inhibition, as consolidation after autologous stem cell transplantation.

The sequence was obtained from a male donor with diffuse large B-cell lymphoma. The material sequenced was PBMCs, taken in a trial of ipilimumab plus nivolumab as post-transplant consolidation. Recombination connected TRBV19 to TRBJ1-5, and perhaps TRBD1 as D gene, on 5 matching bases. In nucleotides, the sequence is TGTGCCAGTAGCCGGACAACCTATAGCAATCAGCCCCAGCATTTT. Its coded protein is CASSRTTYSNQPQHF.